Here is one T cell receptor (beta chain) with its context. Its specificity is unknown. These data are taken from a study of graft-versus-host responses after intestinal transplantation. V shed 3 bases and J shed 3 bases, with 15 bases lying between them. The CDR3 is made up of 14 amino acids. Germline V gene lookup returns CDR1 SQVTM and CDR2 ANQGSEA. Using immunoSEQ multiplex PCR, the repertoire was profiled, and TCRdb retains in-frame clones only, with some absent. Of more than 85,000 clones listed, about 90% were seen once; the top ten hold around 0.067%. The TCR originated in a human donor who was the organ donor for an intestinal transplant. Material: unstimulated CD8+ T cells sorted from spleen or lymph node cells, obtained before transplant. The chain links TRBV29-1 to TRBJ2-7; weak D call: TRBD1 (6 bases). CDR3 DNA: TGCAGCGTTGAGGATACAGGGTTCGGCTACGAGCAGTACTTC. Translation: CSVEDTGFGYEQYF.